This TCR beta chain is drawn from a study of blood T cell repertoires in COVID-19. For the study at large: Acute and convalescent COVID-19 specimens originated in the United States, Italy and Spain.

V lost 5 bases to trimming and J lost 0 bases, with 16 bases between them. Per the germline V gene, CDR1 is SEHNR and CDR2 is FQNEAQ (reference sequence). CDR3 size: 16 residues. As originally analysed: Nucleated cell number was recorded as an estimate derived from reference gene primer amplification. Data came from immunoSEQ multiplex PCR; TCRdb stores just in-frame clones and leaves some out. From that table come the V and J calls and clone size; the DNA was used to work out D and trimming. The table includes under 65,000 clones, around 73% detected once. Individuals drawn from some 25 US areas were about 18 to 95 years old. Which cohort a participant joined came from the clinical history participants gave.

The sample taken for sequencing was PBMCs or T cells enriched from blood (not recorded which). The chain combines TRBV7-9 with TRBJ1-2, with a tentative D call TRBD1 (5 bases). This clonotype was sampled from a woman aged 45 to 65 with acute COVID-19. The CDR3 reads CASSPRSAGTNYGYTF. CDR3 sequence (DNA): TGTGCCAGCAGCCCCCGCTCGGCAGGGACTAACTATGGCTACACCTTC. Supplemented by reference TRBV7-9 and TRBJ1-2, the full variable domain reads DTGVSQNPRHKITKRGQNVTFRCDPISEHNRLYWYRQTLGQGPEFLTYFQNEAQLEKSRLLSDRFSAERPKGSFSTLEIQRTEQGDSAMYLCASSPRSAGTNYGYTFGSGTRLTVV.